This section outlines one TCR beta chain sequence together with its context. The data were taken from a study of blood T cell repertoires in COVID-19. Study-wide context: The study drew acute and convalescent COVID-19 samples from the United States, Italy and Spain. PBMCs, B-cell-depleted T cells, or T cells were the source of the cDNA or gDNA that made up the material.

The CDR3 is 13 residues long. From germline, CDR1 is ENHRY and CDR2 SYGVKD. V gave up 4 bases and J gave up 6 bases; unmatched junction bases: 5. In the source study's methods: Amplifying reference gene primers gave estimates of nucleated cell counts. Sequencing was performed with immunoSEQ multiplex PCR; in TCRdb, only in-frame clones are kept and a portion is missing. The V and J calls and clone size are taken from that table; D and trimming were inferred from the DNA. The profile covers 140,000 to 150,000 clones, with about 83% appearing a single time and 8.6% taken by the ten largest. The chain joins TRBV10-3 to TRBJ2-7, with TRBD2 matching 8 bases. The material sequenced was peripheral blood. The source of this sequence is a woman aged 45-59 years with active or convalescent COVID-19. This CDR3 is CAISAGTSPEQYF. The DNA of the CDR3 is TGTGCCATCAGTGCCGGGACTAGTCCCGAGCAGTACTTC.